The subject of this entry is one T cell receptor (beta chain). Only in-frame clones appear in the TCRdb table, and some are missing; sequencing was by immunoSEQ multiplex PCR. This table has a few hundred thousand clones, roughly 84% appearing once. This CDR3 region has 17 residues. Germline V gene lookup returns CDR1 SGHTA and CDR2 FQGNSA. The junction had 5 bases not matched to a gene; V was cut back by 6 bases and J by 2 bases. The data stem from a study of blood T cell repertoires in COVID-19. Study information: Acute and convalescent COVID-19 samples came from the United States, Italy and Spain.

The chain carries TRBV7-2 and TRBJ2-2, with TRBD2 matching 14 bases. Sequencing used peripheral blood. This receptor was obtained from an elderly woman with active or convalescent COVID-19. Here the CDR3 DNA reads TGTGCCAGCAGTCAGACTAGCGGGGGGGCAAACACCGGGGAGCTGTTTTTT. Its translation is CASSQTSGGANTGELFF.